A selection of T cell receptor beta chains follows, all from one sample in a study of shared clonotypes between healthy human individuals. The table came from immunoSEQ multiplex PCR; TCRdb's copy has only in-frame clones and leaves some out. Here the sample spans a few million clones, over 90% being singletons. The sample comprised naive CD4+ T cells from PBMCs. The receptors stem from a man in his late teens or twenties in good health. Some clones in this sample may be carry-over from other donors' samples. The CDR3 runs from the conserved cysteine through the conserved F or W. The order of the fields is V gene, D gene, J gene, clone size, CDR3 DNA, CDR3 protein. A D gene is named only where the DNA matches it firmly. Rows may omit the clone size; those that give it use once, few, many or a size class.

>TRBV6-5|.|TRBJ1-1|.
TGTGCCAGCAGTTACTCGATCAGCGGGGCCGATTATGAAGCTTTCTTT
CASSYSISGADYEAFF
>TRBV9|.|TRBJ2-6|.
TGTGCCAGCAGCGCACAGGGAGGTGGGGCCAACGTCCTGACTTTC
CASSAQGGGANVLTF
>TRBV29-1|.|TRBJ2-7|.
TGCAGCGTTGAGTCCGGCTACGAGCAGTACTTC
CSVESGYEQYF
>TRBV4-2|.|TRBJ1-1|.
TGTGCCAGCAGCCAAGCGGGGGACGGCACTGAAGCTTTCTTT
CASSQAGDGTEAFF
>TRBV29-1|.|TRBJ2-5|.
TGCAGCGTTGAGAGGGGTCGAGAGACCCAGTACTTC
CSVERGRETQYF
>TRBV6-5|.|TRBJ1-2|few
TGTGCCAGCAGTACCGGCGGGGAGCAACTGTATGGCTACACCTTC
CASSTGGEQLYGYTF
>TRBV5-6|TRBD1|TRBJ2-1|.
TGTGCCAGCAGCTGGTCTCCGGGGACAGGGTACAATGAGCAGTTCTTC
CASSWSPGTGYNEQFF
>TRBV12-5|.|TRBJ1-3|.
TGTGCTAGTGGTTTGGATCCTGGCGCTGGAAACACCATATATTTT
CASGLDPGAGNTIYF
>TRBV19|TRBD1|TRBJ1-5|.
TGTGCCAGTACTCGAGGGACAGGCTGGGTTCAGCCCCAGCATTTT
CASTRGTGWVQPQHF
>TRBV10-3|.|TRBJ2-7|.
TGTGCCATCAGTAAGGGGGTACCAACCTACGAGCAGTACTTC
CAISKGVPTYEQYF
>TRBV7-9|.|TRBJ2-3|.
TGTGCCAGCAGCTACTTTGGAGATACGCAGTATTTT
CASSYFGDTQYF
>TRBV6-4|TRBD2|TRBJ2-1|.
TGTGCCAGCAGTCCCTTCAGCGGGGCCTACAATGAGCAGTTCTTC
CASSPFSGAYNEQFF